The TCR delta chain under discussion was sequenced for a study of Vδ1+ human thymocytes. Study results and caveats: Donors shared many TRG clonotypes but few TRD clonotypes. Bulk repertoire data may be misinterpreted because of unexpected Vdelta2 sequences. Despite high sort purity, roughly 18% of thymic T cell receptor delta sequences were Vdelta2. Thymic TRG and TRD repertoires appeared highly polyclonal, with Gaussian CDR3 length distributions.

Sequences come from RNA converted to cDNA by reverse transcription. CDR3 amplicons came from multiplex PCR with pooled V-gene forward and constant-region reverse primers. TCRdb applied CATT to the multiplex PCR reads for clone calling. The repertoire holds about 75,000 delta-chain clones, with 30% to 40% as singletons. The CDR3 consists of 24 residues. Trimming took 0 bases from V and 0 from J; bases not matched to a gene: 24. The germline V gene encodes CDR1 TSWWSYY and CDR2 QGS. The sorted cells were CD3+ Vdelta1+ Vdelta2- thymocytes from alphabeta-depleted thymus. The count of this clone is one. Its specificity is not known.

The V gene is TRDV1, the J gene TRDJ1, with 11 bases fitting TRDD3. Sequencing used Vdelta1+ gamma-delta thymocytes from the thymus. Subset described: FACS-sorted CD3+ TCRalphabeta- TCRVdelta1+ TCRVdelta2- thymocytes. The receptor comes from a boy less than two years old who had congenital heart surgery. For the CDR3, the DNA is TGTGCTCTTGGGGAACTGACCAATCAGAAGAAAGTGGGGGATACGGAGACTTACACCGATAAACTCATCTTT. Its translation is CALGELTNQKKVGDTETYTDKLIF.